This T cell receptor (beta chain) was captured in a study of a mutant IDH1 vaccine in newly diagnosed glioma. Study as a whole: In some groups vaccination began 4-6 weeks post-radiotherapy; others received it with temozolomide.

This clone was seen a single time. Its specificity is unknown. The CDR3 has 15 residues. The V and J ends lost 6 bases and 0 bases, in that order; junction bases with no gene match: 8. Germline CDR1 is SGHDN and CDR2 is FVKESK. As to time point: week 5, during vaccination. With topical imiquimod, each dose of the vaccine consisted of 300 ug of mutant IDH1 20-mer peptide. The protocol was immunoSEQ multiplex PCR, while the TCRdb copy is restricted to in-frame clones and leaves out a portion. The data show tens of thousands of clones, about 80% seen once. Study-wide results and caveats: Whatever changes occurred in top peripheral T cell clonotypes seemed unrelated to pseudoprogression.

This receptor was obtained from a woman aged 18-29 years with glioma. Some clones in this sample may be carry-over from other donors' samples. The J gene is TRBJ2-7, the V gene TRBV14, with 7 bases that match TRBD1. Specimen: PBMCs, collected from a glioma patient whose treatment included an IDH1 peptide vaccine. CDR3 in amino acids: CASRQLRGSSYEQYF. CDR3 bases: TGTGCCAGCAGACAACTCAGGGGGAGCTCCTACGAGCAGTACTTC.